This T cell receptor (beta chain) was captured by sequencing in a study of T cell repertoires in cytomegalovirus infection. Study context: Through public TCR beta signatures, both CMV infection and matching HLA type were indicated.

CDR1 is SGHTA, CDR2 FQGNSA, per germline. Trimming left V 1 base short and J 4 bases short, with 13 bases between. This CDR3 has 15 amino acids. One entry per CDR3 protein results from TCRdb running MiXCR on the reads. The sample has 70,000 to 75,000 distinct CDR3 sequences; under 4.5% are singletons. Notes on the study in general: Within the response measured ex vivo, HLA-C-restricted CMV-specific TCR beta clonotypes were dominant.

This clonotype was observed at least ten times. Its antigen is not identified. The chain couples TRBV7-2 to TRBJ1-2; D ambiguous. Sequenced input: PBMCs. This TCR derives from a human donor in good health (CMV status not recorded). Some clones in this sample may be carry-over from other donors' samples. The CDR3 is CASSLGSGVSYGYTF. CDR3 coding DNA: TGTGCCAGCAGCTTAGGTTCTGGGGTTAGCTATGGCTACACCTTC.